This paragraph covers one TCR beta chain sequence. This clonotype was picked up a small number of times. Its binding antigen is unknown. Base qualities are not at hand, and no much larger clone is one base apart. From a lookup of the germline V gene (reference sequence), CDR1 and CDR2 are SGHNT and YYREEE. The CDR3 sequence holds 14 residues, the cysteine and phenylalanine included. Just the 42-base CDR3 DNA is kept, in frame starting at base 1. Relative to germline, V is 4 bases shorter and J is 2 bases shorter, with 12 bases between their ends. The sample originates from a study of human T cells and chemical hapten exposure (dated by TCRdb to the early 2020s). About the study as a whole: For sensitization, 2% DPC in acetone was applied to an approximately 2 cm by approximately 2 cm area of upper inner arm skin. Approximately 28 alopecia patients gave blood for TCR sequencing at one to four time points (pre-sensitization, 2, 6 and 24 weeks). Alopecia areata with under or over 50% scalp involvement, alopecia totalis and alopecia universalis were represented in the patient cohort, which was mostly female. Patients additionally received weekly therapeutic DPC doses to the scalp throughout the roughly 24-week study period. Patch testing on the upper back used Finn chambers containing 0.01% DPC, with scoring done after 6 days according to International Contact Dermatitis Research Group standards. Peripheral blood TCR repertoire changes were tracked in vivo in alopecia patients during primary and secondary sensitization to the hapten diphenylcyclopropenone (DPC). Blood samples were taken from patients before sensitization (week 0) and at 2, 6 and about 24 weeks after DPC sensitization. Libraries were pooled for sequencing, and per-sample TCR yields varied mainly because of small differences in library volumes within the pool.

The method was RACE. Sequencing took place on a NextSeq 500. Library preparation attached unique molecular identifiers to individual cDNA molecules for quantitative, reproducible TCR counting. Each blood RNA sample was used to sequence both TCR alpha and TCR beta chains. Under the source paper's analysis protocol: The median number of TCRs per sample was over 95,000, ranging from roughly 23,224 to 700,000. V, J and CDR3 annotation of the TCR reads was carried out using the Decombinator software suite. To make PS versus PT1 abundance plots, every sample was subsampled to the same number of TCRs (28,000). TCRs were defined as expanded if absent before sensitization and observed at least eight times at the 2-week time point. Using fastp trimming at Q25 and MiXCR clonotype assembly, TCRdb reanalyzed the public sequencing data and kept in-frame beta chains. Rows are unified per CDR3 protein, each entry keeping the most common DNA and genes. What appears here as the V and J calls and clone size reflects TCRdb's work, not the paper's. The table for this sample lists about 85,000 distinct CDR3 sequences; 8.5% of them were counted only once. The ten largest clones represent around 2.6% of the sample.

What the study reported, not specific to this receptor: Because all patients had alopecia, a presumed autoimmune disease, the immune response of the patients might differ from that of healthy individuals. The number of TCRs above 1 in 1000 frequency did not change with DPC sensitization; there was no evidence of global repertoire structure alterations. Significantly more large CDR3 similarity clusters were formed by expanded TCRs than by pre-sensitization or healthy control sets, consistent with antigen-driven responses. Patch test score correlated positively with the number of PT1 expanded TCRs, reaching significance at thresholds 8, 16 and 32 but not at 4. After repeated subsampling, changes were observed in the strength of the expansion versus patch-test correlation and in the threshold at which the correlation became significant.

This specimen's time point label, per the study, means: pre-sensitization, week 0. The sample's treatment or condition label, in plain terms: therapeutic diphenylcyclopropenone sensitization with weekly scalp DPC. At every patch-test visit, the blood draw took place before the patch test was put on. Eligible patients were aged 18 to 70, diagnosed with alopecia, deemed suitable for DPC therapy, and excluded if pregnant. Unfractionated whole blood was collected in Tempus Blood RNA tubes, and total RNA was extracted from that blood. The TCR originated in a middle-aged man with alopecia areata. Some clones in this sample may be carry-over from other donors' samples. The rearrangement combines TRBV5-4 with TRBJ1-1; TRBD1 is a possible D gene, resting on 6 matching bases. This specimen was whole blood, taken in connection with sensitization to the hapten diphenylcyclopropenone (DPC). The DNA sequence follows: TGTGCCAGCAGCAAACAGGGTATTAACACTGAAGCTTTCTTT. Its translation is CASSKQGINTEAFF.